The 16 T cell receptor beta chains below come from one sample, sequenced in a study of T cell responses to AZD1222 COVID-19 vaccine. Libraries were prepared by immunoSEQ multiplex PCR; TCRdb keeps only in-frame clonotypes and omits some of them. The data hold about 180,000 clones, with roughly nine tenths observed a single time. The material sequenced was peripheral blood, taken on day 0 of AZD1222 vaccination. The receptors here all came from an adult in good health.

V usage is TRBV28 and J usage is TRBJ1-6; D ambiguous. Germline values: CDR1 MDHEN, CDR2 SYDVKM. The CDR3 totals 12 residues. Trimming took 7 bases from V and 8 from J, leaving 9 bases between them. CDR3 DNA: TGTGCCAGCACCGGAATAGATTCACCCCTCCACTTT. It specifies CASTGIDSPLHF.

V gene TRBV18 combines with J gene TRBJ1-1; 8 nucleotides match TRBD1. V shed 7 bases, J shed 1 base, and the junction held 5 bases outside the gene matches. The CDR3 extends over 14 amino acids. The germline V gene has CDR1 KGHSH and CDR2 LQKENI. The CDR3 nucleotides read TGTGCCAGCTTCTCCGGACAGGGGAACACTGAAGCTTTCTTT. The encoded protein is CASFSGQGNTEAFF.

The rearrangement links TRBV4-2 to TRBJ1-3, with a tentative D call TRBD1 (6 bases). Trimming stripped 0 bases from V and 4 bases from J, with 10 bases between. The CDR3 spans 15 residues. Germline V gives CDR1 LGHNA, CDR2 YNFKEQ. The DNA of the CDR3 is TGTGCCAGCAGCCAAGACAGGGGACCAGGAAACACCATATATTTT. The encoded protein is CASSQDRGPGNTIYF.

V usage is TRBV19 and J usage is TRBJ2-5; 10 bases are a match to TRBD2. The CDR3 sequence is 18 residues long. Trimming took 5 bases from V and 3 from J; bases not matched to a gene: 15. Germline values: CDR1 LNHDA, CDR2 SQIVND (reference sequence). The CDR3, as DNA: TGTGCCAGTAGTCCCCATGGGAGCGGGAGGGCGGACAAAGAGACCCAGTACTTC. It yields the protein CASSPHGSGRADKETQYF.

This sequence joins TRBV6-5 and TRBJ2-7; 11 bases are a match to TRBD1. V was clipped by 2 bases and J by 6 bases; unmatched bases: 9. CDR3 length: 16 amino acids. CDR1 and CDR2 (germline): MNHEY, SVGAGI. Here the CDR3 reads CASSYGFGTGGFEQYF. The CDR3 DNA reads as TGTGCCAGCAGTTACGGTTTCGGGACAGGGGGTTTCGAGCAGTACTTC.

The rearrangement joins TRBV4-2 to TRBJ2-5, with D possibly being TRBD2 (7 bases). Trimming removed 0 bases from V and 0 bases from J, with 11 bases in between. CDR1 LGHNA and CDR2 YNFKEQ come from the germline V gene. The CDR3 covers 16 residues. The CDR3 is CASSQEGGADQETQYF. The CDR3, as DNA: TGTGCCAGCAGCCAAGAGGGGGGGGCGGACCAAGAGACCCAGTACTTC.

The rearrangement joins TRBV18 to TRBJ1-1; D remains ambiguous. Germline V gene lookup returns CDR1 KGHSH and CDR2 LQKENI. With 3 bases removed from V and 2 bases from J, the gap between germline ends came to 16 bases. The CDR3 has 16 amino acids. The CDR3, as DNA: TGTGCCAGCTCACCTAGAGGCGGAGGGATTAACACTGAAGCTTTCTTT. Translating it yields CASSPRGGGINTEAFF.

The V gene is TRBV30, the J gene TRBJ1-6; D is possibly TRBD1 (6 bases). The germline gives CDR1 GTSNPN, CDR2 SVGIG (reference sequence). This CDR3 contains 19 residues. Trimming removed 2 bases from V and 0 bases from J, with 20 bases in between. CDR3 in amino acids: CAWSIASFTGSSYNSPLHF. Written as DNA, the CDR3 is TGTGCCTGGAGTATTGCTTCCTTCACAGGGAGCTCCTATAATTCACCCCTCCACTTT.

The gene calls are TRBV6-5 and TRBJ2-5; a weak D match, TRBD1 (6 bases). This CDR3 region has 14 residues. The V end lost 7 bases, the J end lost 3 bases, and 15 bases lay between the germline ends. Germline-derived CDR1 and CDR2 are MNHEY and SVGAGI. CDR3 loop: CASTDRGQKETQYF. CDR3 nucleotide sequence: TGTGCCAGCACCGACCGCGGACAGAAAGAGACCCAGTACTTC.

The gene calls are TRBV7-8 and TRBJ2-5, with D hard to call. Germline lookup yields CDR1 SGHVS and CDR2 FQNEAQ. This CDR3 contains 15 residues. V was trimmed by 5 bases and J by 3 bases, leaving 16 bases between them. CDR3 sequence: CASSPHAVAKETQYF. The CDR3 nucleotides are TGTGCCAGCAGCCCACACGCGGTTGCTAAAGAGACCCAGTACTTC.

The rearrangement uses TRBV30 and TRBJ1-2; the D gene is possibly TRBD1 (5 bases). Between the trimmed V and J ends, which lost 2 bases and 7 bases, there was a span of 17 bases. CDR1 is GTSNPN and CDR2 is SVGIG in the germline V gene (reference sequence). This CDR3 comprises 14 residues. The CDR3 loop reads CAWSPGVLRGGYTF. As DNA, the CDR3 is TGTGCCTGGAGTCCGGGGGTGCTCCGAGGTGGCTACACCTTC.

The chain is built from TRBV2 and TRBJ1-5; D is unresolved. The CDR3 loop spans 15 amino acids. The V and J ends lost 0 bases and 7 bases respectively, with 13 bases between them. Germline V lookup: CDR1 SNHLY, CDR2 FYNNEI. The CDR3 DNA sequence: TGTGCCAGCAGTGAAGCGCTTCGGGATGGGCAGCCCCAGCATTTT. Encoded protein: CASSEALRDGQPQHF.

Only a few counts were recorded for this clone. The chain employs TRBV7-9 and TRBJ2-7, with 7 bases fitting TRBD2. Germline values: CDR1 SEHNR, CDR2 FQNEAQ (reference sequence). The CDR3 runs to 15 residues. Trimming cost V 0 bases and J 7 bases; bases outside gene matches: 9. CDR3 region: CASSLAASGAREQYF. The CDR3 DNA follows: TGTGCCAGCAGCTTAGCGGCTAGCGGAGCGCGGGAGCAGTACTTC.

The V gene is TRBV4-1, the J gene TRBJ2-7; no reliable D call. Germline loops: CDR1 MGHRA, CDR2 YSYEKL. V lost 3 bases to trimming and J lost 5 bases, with 8 bases between them. The length of the CDR3 is 12 residues. The CDR3 reads CASSHSRDEQYF. The DNA of the CDR3 is TGCGCCAGCAGCCACTCAAGGGACGAGCAGTACTTC.

V gene TRBV29-1 combines with J gene TRBJ1-1; D may be TRBD1 (5 bases). The germline V gene encodes CDR1 SQVTM and CDR2 ANQGSEA. This CDR3 contains 12 residues. The ends were cut back, 4 bases at V and 2 bases at J, with 8 bases in the middle. The CDR3 here is CSVAGFNTEAFF. CDR3 DNA: TGCAGCGTTGCAGGGTTTAACACTGAAGCTTTCTTT.

CDR3 in DNA: TGTGCCACCAGCAGAGATAATGGCTACACCTTC. Its translation: CATSRDNGYTF. The V and J genes are TRBV15 and TRBJ1-2; no reliable D call. The length of the CDR3 is 11 residues. CDR1 LNHNV and CDR2 YYDKDF come from the germline V gene (reference sequence). Trimming cost V 0 bases and J 6 bases, with 2 bases left between them.